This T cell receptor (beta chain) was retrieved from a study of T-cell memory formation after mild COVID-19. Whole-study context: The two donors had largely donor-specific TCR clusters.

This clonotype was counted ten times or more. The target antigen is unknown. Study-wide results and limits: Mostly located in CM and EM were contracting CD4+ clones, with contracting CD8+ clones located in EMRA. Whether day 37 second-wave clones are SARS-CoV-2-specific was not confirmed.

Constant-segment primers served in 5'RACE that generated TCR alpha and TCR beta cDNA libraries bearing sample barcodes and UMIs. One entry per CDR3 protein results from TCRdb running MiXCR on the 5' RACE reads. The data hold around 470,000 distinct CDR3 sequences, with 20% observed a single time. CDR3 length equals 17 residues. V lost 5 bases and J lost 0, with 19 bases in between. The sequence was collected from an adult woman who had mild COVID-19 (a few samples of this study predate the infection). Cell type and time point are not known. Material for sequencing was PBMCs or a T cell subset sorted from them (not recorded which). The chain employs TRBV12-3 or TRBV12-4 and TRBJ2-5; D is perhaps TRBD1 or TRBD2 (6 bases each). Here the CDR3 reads CASSQRRGAQDQETQYF. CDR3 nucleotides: TGTGCCAGCAGTCAGCGAAGGGGGGCGCAGGACCAAGAGACCCAGTACTTC.